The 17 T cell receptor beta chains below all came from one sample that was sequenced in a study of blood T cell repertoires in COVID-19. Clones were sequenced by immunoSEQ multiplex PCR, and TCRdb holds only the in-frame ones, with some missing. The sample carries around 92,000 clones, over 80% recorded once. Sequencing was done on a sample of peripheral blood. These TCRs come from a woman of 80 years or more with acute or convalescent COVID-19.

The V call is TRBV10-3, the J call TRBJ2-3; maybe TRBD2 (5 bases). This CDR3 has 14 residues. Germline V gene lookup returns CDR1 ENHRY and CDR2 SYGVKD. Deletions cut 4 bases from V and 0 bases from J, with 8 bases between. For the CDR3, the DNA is TGTGCCATCAGTGCGGGCGGGAGCACAGATACGCAGTATTTT. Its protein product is CAISAGGSTDTQYF.

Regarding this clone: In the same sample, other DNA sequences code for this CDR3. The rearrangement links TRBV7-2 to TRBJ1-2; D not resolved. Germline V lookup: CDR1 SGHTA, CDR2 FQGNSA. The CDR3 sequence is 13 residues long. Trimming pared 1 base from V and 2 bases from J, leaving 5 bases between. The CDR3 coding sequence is TGTGCCAGCAGCTTAGGGCAAAACTATGGCTACACCTTC. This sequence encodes CASSLGQNYGYTF.

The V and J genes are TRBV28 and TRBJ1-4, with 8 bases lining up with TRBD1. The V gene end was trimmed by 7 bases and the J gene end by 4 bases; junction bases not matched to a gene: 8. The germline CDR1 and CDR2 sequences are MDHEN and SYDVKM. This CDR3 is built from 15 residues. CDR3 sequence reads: CASIQGGPLNEKLFF. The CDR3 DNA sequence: TGTGCCAGCATACAGGGGGGCCCTCTTAATGAAAAACTGTTTTTT.

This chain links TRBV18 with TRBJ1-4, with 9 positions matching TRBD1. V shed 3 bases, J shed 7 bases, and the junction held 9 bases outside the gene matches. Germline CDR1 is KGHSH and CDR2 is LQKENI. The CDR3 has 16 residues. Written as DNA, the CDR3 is TGTGCCAGCTCACCGCCAAACAGGGGGCTGGGTGAAAAACTGTTTTTT. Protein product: CASSPPNRGLGEKLFF.

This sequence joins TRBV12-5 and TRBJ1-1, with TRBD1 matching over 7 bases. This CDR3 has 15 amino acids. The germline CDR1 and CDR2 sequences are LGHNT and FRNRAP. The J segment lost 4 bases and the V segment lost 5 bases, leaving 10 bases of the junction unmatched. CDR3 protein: CASGLDRVAGTEAFF. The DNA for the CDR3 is TGTGCTAGTGGTCTCGACAGGGTGGCTGGCACTGAAGCTTTCTTT.

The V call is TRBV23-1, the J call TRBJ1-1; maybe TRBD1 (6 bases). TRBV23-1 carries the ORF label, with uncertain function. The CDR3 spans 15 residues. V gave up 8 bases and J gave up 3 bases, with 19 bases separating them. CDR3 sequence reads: CASRKQGHRDTEAFF. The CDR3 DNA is TGCGCCAGCCGCAAACAGGGTCACCGGGACACTGAAGCTTTCTTT.

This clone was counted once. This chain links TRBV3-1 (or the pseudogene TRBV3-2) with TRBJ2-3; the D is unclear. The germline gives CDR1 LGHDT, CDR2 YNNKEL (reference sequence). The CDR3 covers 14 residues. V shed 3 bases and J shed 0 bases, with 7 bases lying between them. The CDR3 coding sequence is TGTGCCAGCAGCCAGTTCGTTAGCACAGATACGCAGTATTTT. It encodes CASSQFVSTDTQYF.

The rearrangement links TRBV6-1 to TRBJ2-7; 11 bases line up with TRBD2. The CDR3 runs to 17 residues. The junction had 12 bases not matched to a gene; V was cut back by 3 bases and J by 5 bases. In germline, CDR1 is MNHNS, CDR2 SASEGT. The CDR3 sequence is CASSDGTSGRGKDEQYF. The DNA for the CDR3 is TGTGCCAGCAGTGATGGCACTAGCGGGAGAGGTAAGGACGAGCAGTACTTC.

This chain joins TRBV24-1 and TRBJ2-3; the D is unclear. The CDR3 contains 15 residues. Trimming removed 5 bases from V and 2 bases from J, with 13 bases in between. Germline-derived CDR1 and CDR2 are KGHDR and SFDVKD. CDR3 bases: TGTGCCACCAGTGCTGGAGACGGATACACAGATACGCAGTATTTT. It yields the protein CATSAGDGYTDTQYF.

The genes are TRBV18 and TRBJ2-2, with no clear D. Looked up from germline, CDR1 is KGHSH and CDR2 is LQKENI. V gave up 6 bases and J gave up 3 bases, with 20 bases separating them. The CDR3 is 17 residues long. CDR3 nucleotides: TGTGCCAGCTCCCCAGCCCTGACGGGTTTGGACACCGGGGAGCTGTTTTTT. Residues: CASSPALTGLDTGELFF.

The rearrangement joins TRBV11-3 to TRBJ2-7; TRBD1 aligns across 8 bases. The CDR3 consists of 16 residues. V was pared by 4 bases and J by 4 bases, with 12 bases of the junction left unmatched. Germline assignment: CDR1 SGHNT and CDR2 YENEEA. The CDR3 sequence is CASSSNPGQEPYEQYF. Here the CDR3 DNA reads TGTGCCAGCAGCTCCAACCCGGGACAGGAGCCATACGAGCAGTACTTC.

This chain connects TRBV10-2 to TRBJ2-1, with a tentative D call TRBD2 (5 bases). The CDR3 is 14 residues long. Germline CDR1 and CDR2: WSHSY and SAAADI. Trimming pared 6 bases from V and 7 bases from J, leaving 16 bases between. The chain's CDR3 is CASSATPRGNEQFF. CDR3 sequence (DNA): TGCGCCAGCAGCGCCACCCCCCGGGGTAATGAGCAGTTCTTC.

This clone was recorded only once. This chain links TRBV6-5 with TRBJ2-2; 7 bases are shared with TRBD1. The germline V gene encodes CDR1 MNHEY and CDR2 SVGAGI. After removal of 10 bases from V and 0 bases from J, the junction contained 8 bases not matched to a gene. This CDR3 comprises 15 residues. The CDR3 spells CAIKRQGTNTGELFF. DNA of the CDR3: TGTGCCATAAAGAGACAGGGTACGAACACCGGGGAGCTGTTTTTT.

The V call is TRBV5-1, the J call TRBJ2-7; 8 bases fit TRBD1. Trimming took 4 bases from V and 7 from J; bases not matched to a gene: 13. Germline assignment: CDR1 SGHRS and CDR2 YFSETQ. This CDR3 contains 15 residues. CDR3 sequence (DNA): TGCGCCAGCAGCGCGGGACAGGAGATTTCAAGGGAGCAGTACTTC. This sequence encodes CASSAGQEISREQYF.

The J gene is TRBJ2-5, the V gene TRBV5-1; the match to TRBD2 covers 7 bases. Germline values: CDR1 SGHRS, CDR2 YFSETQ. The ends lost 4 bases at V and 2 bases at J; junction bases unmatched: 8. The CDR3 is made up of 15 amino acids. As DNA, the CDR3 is TGCGCCAGCAGCCGTTGGGAGGGAGGGCAAGAGACCCAGTACTTC. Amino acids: CASSRWEGGQETQYF. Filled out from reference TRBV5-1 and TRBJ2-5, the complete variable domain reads KAGVTQTPRYLIKTRGQQVTLSCSPISGHRSVSWYQQTPGQGLQFLFEYFSETQRNKGNFPGRFSGRQFSNSRSEMNVSTLELGDSALYLCASSRWEGGQETQYFGPGTRLLVL.

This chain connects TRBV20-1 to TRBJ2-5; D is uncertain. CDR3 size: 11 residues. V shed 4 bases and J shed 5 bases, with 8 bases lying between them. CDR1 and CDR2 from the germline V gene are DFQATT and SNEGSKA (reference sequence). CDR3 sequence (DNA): TGCAGTGCTAATAGGCGGGAGACCCAGTACTTC. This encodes CSANRRETQYF.

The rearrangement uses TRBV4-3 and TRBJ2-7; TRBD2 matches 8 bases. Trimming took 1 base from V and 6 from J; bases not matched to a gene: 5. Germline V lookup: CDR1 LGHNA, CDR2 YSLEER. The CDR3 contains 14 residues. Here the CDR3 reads CASSQAAGVVEQYF. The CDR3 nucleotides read TGCGCCAGCAGCCAAGCAGCGGGAGTTGTCGAGCAGTACTTC.